Included here is one T cell receptor (beta chain) sequence, with context. At one end, the junction sequence differs from germline, possibly due to a read error. The data belong to a study of metastatic and nonmetastatic thyroid tumors. As handled by the study authors: A papillary thyroid cancer distant-metastasis classifier was built from CDR3 differences across clinicopathological groups. Via MiXCR, TCRdb re-called the PCR reads. Here the V and J calls rest on TCRdb's processing, not on the authors' analysis. Of 70,000 or so clones listed, 12% to 15% are singletons. CDR1 is DFQATT, CDR2 SNEGSKA, per germline (reference sequence). The CDR3 extends over 14 amino acids. None of the patients had undergone any treatment ahead of thyroid surgery.

The rearrangement uses TRBV20-1 and TRBJ1-1; 7 nucleotides line up with TRBD1. This sequence was found in a male donor with papillary thyroid cancer or a benign thyroid nodule (not recorded which). Some clones in this sample may be carry-over from other donors' samples. The sample was blood. The CDR3 nucleotides are TGCTGTGCTCGGCCGGGACAGTGGCACACTGAAGCTTTCTTT. Amino acids: CCARPGQWHTEAFF.